This TCR beta chain was documented in a study of blood T cell repertoires in COVID-19. Study at large: Samples came from the United States, Italy and Spain, spanning acute and convalescent COVID-19. The analysed material was cDNA or gDNA that came from T cells, B-cell-depleted T cells, or PBMCs.

During active infection, Seattle patients enrolled and were then monitored through disease. This clone has only a few counts. The authors' processing: Quantification of nucleated cells was approximated via reference gene primer amplification. This table comes from immunoSEQ multiplex PCR, and its TCRdb copy is limited to in-frame clones, with some not included. V, J and clone size derive from that table, while D and trimming were established from the DNA sequence. The repertoire holds around 280,000 clones, 85% to 90% seen once, with roughly 10% in the top ten. The ends were cut back, 3 bases at V and 7 bases at J, with 16 bases in the middle. This CDR3 has 15 residues. Germline CDR1 and CDR2: LGHNA and YSLEER.

This sequence originates from a woman aged 25 to 39 with COVID-19, enrolled during active disease. Sequenced input: peripheral blood. The chain is built from TRBV4-3 and TRBJ1-5, with D tentatively TRBD1 (6 bases). The CDR3 DNA follows: TGCGCCAGCAGCCACAACCTCAGGGGAGACCAGCCCCAGCATTTT. It yields the protein CASSHNLRGDQPQHF.